Below, 24 T cell receptor beta chains from the same sample are listed, as sequenced in a study of CD8 T cells in ankylosing spondylitis. TCRdb re-analysed the 5' RACE reads in MiXCR, keeping a single row per CDR3 protein. The sample includes about 92,000 distinct CDR3 sequences, roughly 8.8% of them seen just once. Sequencing input: blood, either unsorted or a sorted T cell fraction (not recorded which). The receptors originated from a male donor with ankylosing spondylitis or in good health (not recorded which).

This clonotype was observed many times. The chain carries TRBV20-1 and TRBJ1-5, with D unclear. CDR3 size: 15 residues. V was cut by 3 bases and J by 2 bases, with 14 bases left in between. CDR1 is DFQATT, CDR2 SNEGSKA, per germline (reference sequence). The CDR3 loop reads CSASPPLERNQPQHF. CDR3 nucleotides: TGCAGTGCTAGTCCCCCCCTGGAACGCAATCAGCCCCAGCATTTT.

This clonotype came up many times. V gene TRBV6-1 combines with J gene TRBJ2-7, with D uncertain. There are 14 residues in the CDR3. Trimming took 2 bases from V and 2 from J, leaving 10 bases between them. CDR1 is MNHNS, CDR2 SASEGT, per germline. The CDR3 here is CASSEPARTYEQYF. DNA for the CDR3: TGTGCCAGCAGTGAACCGGCCAGAACCTACGAGCAGTACTTC.

This clonotype was recorded many times. V is TRBV24-1 and J is TRBJ2-5; D remains unclear. Germline V gives CDR1 KGHDR, CDR2 SFDVKD. Trimming shortened V by 4 bases and J by 5 bases, and 10 bases separated the two germline ends. The CDR3 is made up of 13 amino acids. DNA for the CDR3: TGTGCCACCAGTGACACCCTAAGGGAGACCCAGTACTTC. This sequence encodes CATSDTLRETQYF.

There are many counts of this clonotype. The J gene is TRBJ2-7, the V gene TRBV7-9, with D perhaps TRBD1 (5 bases). Germline V lookup: CDR1 SEHNR, CDR2 FQNEAQ (reference sequence). This CDR3 region has 11 residues. V lost 5 bases, J lost 6 bases, and 8 bases lay in between. CDR3 nucleotides: TGTGCCAGCAGCACAGGTCCCGAGCAGTACTTC. Its protein product is CASSTGPEQYF.

This clonotype was observed a handful of times. CDR3 sequence (DNA): TGTGCCAGCAGCCAAGTAGGGAACTATGGCTACACCTTC. Encoded protein: CASSQVGNYGYTF. V and J are TRBV4-2 and TRBJ1-2; D remains unclear. Germline V gene data show CDR1 as LGHNA and CDR2 as YNFKEQ. Trimming took off 1 base at V and 2 bases at J, with 5 bases between the two ends. CDR3 length: 13 amino acids.

Ten or more counts support this clonotype. This chain uses TRBV4-1 with TRBJ2-5, with D perhaps assigned TRBD1 or TRBD2 (7 bases each). CDR3 length: 16 amino acids. V was trimmed by 3 bases and J by 4 bases, leaving 18 bases between them. Germline V gene lookup returns CDR1 MGHRA and CDR2 YSYEKL. CDR3 residues: CASSQALAGGGETQYF. The CDR3 DNA follows: TGCGCCAGCAGCCAGGCCCTGGCAGGGGGGGGAGAGACCCAGTACTTC.

Only a few counts were recorded for this clonotype. V usage is TRBV7-8 and J usage is TRBJ1-1, with 10 bases aligning to TRBD1. J lost 3 bases, V lost 3 bases, and 1 base had no gene match. Germline V gene lookup returns CDR1 SGHVS and CDR2 FQNEAQ. The CDR3 has 14 amino acids. The CDR3 sequence is CASSFGQGDTEAFF. The CDR3 DNA reads as TGTGCCAGCAGCTTCGGACAGGGGGACACTGAAGCTTTCTTT.

This clonotype was detected ten times or more. J is TRBJ2-7 and V is TRBV12-3 or TRBV12-4; D possibly corresponds to TRBD2 (6 bases). V lost 5 bases and J lost 6, with 11 bases in between. This CDR3 region has 12 residues. The CDR3: CASSPNGGEQYF. The CDR3 nucleotides read TGTGCCAGCAGTCCGAACGGGGGCGAGCAGTACTTC.

This clonotype was detected many times. The rearrangement joins TRBV3-1 to TRBJ2-2; 7 nucleotides line up with TRBD1. V lost 7 bases to trimming and J lost 4 bases; unmatched junction nucleotides: 9. The CDR3 is made up of 15 amino acids. Germline lookup yields CDR1 LGHDT and CDR2 YNNKEL (reference sequence). DNA of the CDR3: TGTGCCAGCAAGCCGGGACAGTTACTCACCGGGGAGCTGTTTTTT. It codes for CASKPGQLLTGELFF.

This clonotype appeared a single time. A much larger clonotype is one base distant, so this may be a read error. This chain links TRBV7-2 with TRBJ2-3, with 12 bases lining up with TRBD2. Trimming removed 11 bases from V and 6 bases from J; junction bases left unmatched: 3. The CDR3 sequence is 12 residues long. CDR1 and CDR2 (germline): SGHTA, FQGNSA. CDR3 region: CAGGTSGDTQYF. CDR3 DNA: TGTGCCGGCGGGACTAGCGGGGATACGCAGTATTTT.

This clonotype was found many times. J is TRBJ2-7 and V is TRBV27; the D is unclear. V was shortened by 0 bases and J by 1 base, with 7 bases between the two germline ends. In germline, CDR1 is MNHEY, CDR2 SMNVEV (reference sequence). The CDR3 consists of 14 residues. CDR3 amino acids: CASSLSTPSYEQYF. The CDR3 bases are TGTGCCAGCAGTTTATCCACCCCTTCCTACGAGCAGTACTTC.

The sample holds many counts of this clonotype. The chain carries TRBV6-1 and TRBJ2-3, with D uncertain. Trimming took off 3 bases at V and 2 bases at J, with 15 bases between the two ends. Germline V CDR1 and CDR2: MNHNS, SASEGT. The CDR3 runs to 16 residues. The chain's CDR3 is CASSDQRLGYTDTQYF. In DNA, the CDR3 is TGTGCCAGCAGTGATCAACGACTGGGATACACAGATACGCAGTATTTT.

This clonotype has at least ten counts. This sequence joins TRBV5-1 and TRBJ2-7, with 7 bases that match TRBD1. Germline-derived CDR1 and CDR2 are SGHRS and YFSETQ. This CDR3 spans 12 amino acids. Unmatched junction bases numbered 4, after V lost 4 bases and J lost 6 bases. This chain's CDR3 is CASSGTGVEQYF. DNA for the CDR3: TGCGCCAGCAGCGGTACAGGGGTCGAGCAGTACTTC.

This clonotype was observed at least ten times. The CDR3 nucleotides are TGTGCCAGCAGCCCGAACGCCGGGACAGGCCAAGAGACCCAGTACTTC. It yields the protein CASSPNAGTGQETQYF. The chain joins TRBV7-2 to TRBJ2-5; 8 bases fit TRBD1. With 5 bases clipped from V and 1 base from J, the junction kept 9 bases outside the gene matches. The CDR3 sequence is 16 residues long. Germline loops: CDR1 SGHTA, CDR2 FQGNSA.

At least ten counts were recorded for this clonotype. The V and J genes are TRBV11-2 and TRBJ2-6; D is uncertain. Trimming took 2 bases from V and 0 from J, leaving 14 bases between them. The length of the CDR3 is 18 residues. The V gene's germline CDR1 is SGHAT and CDR2 FQNNGV. This CDR3 is CASSLLGPRSSGANVLTF. The CDR3 DNA follows: TGTGCCAGCAGCTTATTAGGACCTCGGAGCTCTGGGGCCAACGTCCTGACTTTC.

This clonotype was observed at least ten times. This chain joins TRBV18 and TRBJ2-3; D is ambiguous. Germline lookup yields CDR1 KGHSH and CDR2 LQKENI. Trimming left V 0 bases short and J 8 bases short, with 6 bases between. This CDR3 comprises 12 residues. The DNA for the CDR3 is TGTGCCAGCTCACCACCTAGTTTTACGCAGTATTTT. This codes for CASSPPSFTQYF.

This clonotype was seen more than once but under ten times. This chain links TRBV11-2 with TRBJ2-3; 12 bases line up with TRBD2. Trimming took 1 base from V and 1 from J; bases not matched to a gene: 9. CDR1 is SGHAT and CDR2 is FQNNGV in the germline V gene. The CDR3 runs to 19 residues. The CDR3 here is CASSLVPSGLAGRTDTQYF. The DNA of the CDR3 is TGTGCCAGCAGCTTAGTCCCCTCCGGACTAGCGGGGCGCACAGATACGCAGTATTTT.

This clonotype has a count of ten or more. The chain couples TRBV7-2 to TRBJ2-5; a weak D match, TRBD1 (5 bases). Deletions cut 2 bases from V and 2 bases from J, with 12 bases between. The CDR3 is 15 residues long. Per the germline V gene, CDR1 is SGHTA and CDR2 is FQGNSA. CDR3 loop: CASSLQGQPQETQYF. CDR3 DNA sequence: TGTGCCAGCAGCTTACAGGGTCAGCCTCAAGAGACCCAGTACTTC. The entire variable domain, with the rest obtained from reference TRBV7-2 and TRBJ2-5, is as follows: GAGVSQSPSNKVTEKGKDVELRCDPISGHTALYWYRQSLGQGLEFLIYFQGNSAPDKSGLPSDRFSAERTGGSVSTLTIQRTQQEDSAVYLCASSLQGQPQETQYFGPGTRLLVL.

This clonotype was seen many times. The chain links TRBV5-1 to TRBJ2-1; 10 positions agree with TRBD2. Germline-derived CDR1 and CDR2 are SGHRS and YFSETQ. CDR3 size: 16 residues. Trimming at V came to 1 base and at J to 8 bases, leaving 9 bases not matched to a gene. The CDR3 bases are TGCGCCAGCAGCTTGTCCCTAGCGGGGGCCGGGCATGAGCAGTTCTTC. It encodes CASSLSLAGAGHEQFF.

The table lists this clonotype with many counts. The chain employs TRBV2 and TRBJ2-7; D is undetermined. Germline V CDR1 and CDR2: SNHLY, FYNNEI. The V and J ends lost 2 bases and 3 bases respectively, with 8 bases between them. The CDR3 is 13 residues long. DNA for the CDR3: TGTGCCAGCAGTGAACCATTTAACTACGAGCAGTACTTC. Encoded protein: CASSEPFNYEQYF.

The table lists this clonotype with a few counts. The rearrangement links TRBV30 to TRBJ1-5, with 8 bases identical to TRBD1. The CDR3 is 12 amino acids. Per the germline V gene, CDR1 is GTSNPN and CDR2 is SVGIG (reference sequence). Trimming took 6 bases from V and 6 from J; bases not matched to a gene: 4. DNA for the CDR3: TGTGCCTGTTGGACAGGGAGTCAGCCCCAGCATTTT. Its translation: CACWTGSQPQHF.

This clonotype was counted at least ten times. The CDR3 here is CASRLSASSGANVLTF. The DNA for the CDR3 is TGCGCCAGCAGACTCTCTGCCAGCTCTGGGGCCAACGTCCTGACTTTC. V is TRBV5-1 and J is TRBJ2-6; D ambiguous. Trimming left V 5 bases short and J 0 bases short, with 12 bases between. Germline V lookup: CDR1 SGHRS, CDR2 YFSETQ. The CDR3 runs 16 residues. Using reference TRBV5-1 and TRBJ2-6 for the parts outside the CDR3, the full variable domain is KAGVTQTPRYLIKTRGQQVTLSCSPISGHRSVSWYQQTPGQGLQFLFEYFSETQRNKGNFPGRFSGRQFSNSRSEMNVSTLELGDSALYLCASRLSASSGANVLTFGAGSRLTVL.

J is TRBJ1-1 and V is TRBV5-1; 7 bases are shared with TRBD1. Germline V gene lookup returns CDR1 SGHRS and CDR2 YFSETQ. This CDR3 is built from 16 residues. The V segment lost 4 bases and the J segment 4 bases; nucleotides outside the gene matches: 13. The CDR3 reads CASSKPTQGEGTEAFF. In nucleotides, the CDR3 is TGCGCCAGCAGCAAACCTACCCAGGGGGAAGGCACTGAAGCTTTCTTT.

This clonotype came up many times. The rearrangement uses TRBV11-2 and TRBJ2-5; possible D gene TRBD2, 6 bases. Germline V gene data show CDR1 as SGHAT and CDR2 as FQNNGV. Between the trimmed V and J ends, which lost 4 bases and 5 bases, there was a span of 17 bases. This CDR3 comprises 15 residues. This chain's CDR3 is CASSWAGRLAETQYF. The CDR3 nucleotides are TGTGCCAGCAGCTGGGCGGGACGGCTTGCCGAGACCCAGTACTTC. The full variable domain, rest sourced from reference TRBV11-2 and TRBJ2-5, is EAGVAQSPRYKIIEKRQSVAFWCNPISGHATLYWYQQILGQGPKLLIQFQNNGVVDDSQLPKDRFSAERLKGVDSTLKIQPAKLEDSAVYLCASSWAGRLAETQYFGPGTRLLVL.